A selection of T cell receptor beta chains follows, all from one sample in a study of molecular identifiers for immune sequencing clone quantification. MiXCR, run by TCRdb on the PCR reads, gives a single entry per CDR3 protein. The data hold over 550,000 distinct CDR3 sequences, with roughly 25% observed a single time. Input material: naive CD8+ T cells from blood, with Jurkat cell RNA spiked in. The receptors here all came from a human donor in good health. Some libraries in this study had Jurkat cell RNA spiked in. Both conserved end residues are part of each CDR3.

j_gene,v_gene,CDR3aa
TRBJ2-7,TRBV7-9,CASSSDEQYF
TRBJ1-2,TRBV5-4,CASSLGRPQGYTF
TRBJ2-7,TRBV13,CASSSRGRGDEQYF
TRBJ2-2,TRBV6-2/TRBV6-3,CASSYATGVKGELFF
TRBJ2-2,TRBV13,CASSSRDREWTGELFF
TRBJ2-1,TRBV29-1,CSVDRDFNEQFF
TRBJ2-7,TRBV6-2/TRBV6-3,CASSYLTSGSHEQYF
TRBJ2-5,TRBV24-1,CATSDLTGGLGETQYF
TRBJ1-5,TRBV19,CASSTGAGSNQPQHF
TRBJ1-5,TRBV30,CAWSIPGDPPQHF
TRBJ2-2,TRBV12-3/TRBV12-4,CASLLLRDRGFSGELCF
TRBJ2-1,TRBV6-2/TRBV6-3,CASSFPTTYNEQFF
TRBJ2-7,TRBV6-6,CASSYIDTVYEQYF
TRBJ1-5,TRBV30,CAWSVGGPNQPQHF
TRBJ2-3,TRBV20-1,CSAREWPDTQYF
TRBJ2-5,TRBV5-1,CASSGGTASSETQYF
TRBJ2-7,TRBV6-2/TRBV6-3,CASSTGRGYLYEQYF
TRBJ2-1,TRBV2,CASSEVGTSEYSYNEQFF
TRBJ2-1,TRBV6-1,CASSEGRVGDNEQFF
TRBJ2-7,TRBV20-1,CSQGRSHEQYF
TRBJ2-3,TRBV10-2,CASSESASDYTDTQYF
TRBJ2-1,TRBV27,CASSLSSGRSSYNEQFF
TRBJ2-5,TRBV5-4,CASSSASSVETQYF
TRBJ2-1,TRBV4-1,CASSQAGTEQFF
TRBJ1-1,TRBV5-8,CASSLRMSVGLNTEAFF
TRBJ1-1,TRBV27,CASSFREGTEALF
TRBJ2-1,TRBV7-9,CASSLEPGLAIPYNEQFF
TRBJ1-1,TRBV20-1,CSARDLLGGDRMNTEAFF
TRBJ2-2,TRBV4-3,CASSQVGSGELSF
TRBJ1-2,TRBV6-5,CASSYLNRPVAQGVGYGYTF
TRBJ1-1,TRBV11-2,CASSYRQGINTEAFF
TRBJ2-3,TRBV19,CASSMANTDTQYF
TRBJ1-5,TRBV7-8,CASSSPYTGGDDQPQHF
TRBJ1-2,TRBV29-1,CSVESPDSYGYTF
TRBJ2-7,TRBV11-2,CASSLGDGSYKQYF
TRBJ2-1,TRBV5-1,CASSLEGMRGNEQFF
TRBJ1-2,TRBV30,CAWSPENYGYTF
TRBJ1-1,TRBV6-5,CASIGPLSEAFF
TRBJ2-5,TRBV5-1,CASSLVGGGPQETQYF
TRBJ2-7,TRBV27,CASSLISSGGGTYEQYF